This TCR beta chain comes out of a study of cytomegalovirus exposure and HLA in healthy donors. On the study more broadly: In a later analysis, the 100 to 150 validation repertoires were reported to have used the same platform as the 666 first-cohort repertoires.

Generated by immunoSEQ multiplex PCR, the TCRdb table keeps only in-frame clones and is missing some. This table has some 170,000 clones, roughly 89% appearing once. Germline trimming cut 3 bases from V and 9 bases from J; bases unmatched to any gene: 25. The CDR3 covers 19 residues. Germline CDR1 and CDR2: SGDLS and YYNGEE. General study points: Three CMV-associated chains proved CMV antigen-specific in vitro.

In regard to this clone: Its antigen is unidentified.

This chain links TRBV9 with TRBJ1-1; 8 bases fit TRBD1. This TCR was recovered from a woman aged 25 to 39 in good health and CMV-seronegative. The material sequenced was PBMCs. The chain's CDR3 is CASSDDSRQGAAVHPQAFF. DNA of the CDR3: TGTGCCAGCAGCGACGATTCCCGCCAGGGGGCCGCGGTGCACCCTCAAGCTTTCTTT.